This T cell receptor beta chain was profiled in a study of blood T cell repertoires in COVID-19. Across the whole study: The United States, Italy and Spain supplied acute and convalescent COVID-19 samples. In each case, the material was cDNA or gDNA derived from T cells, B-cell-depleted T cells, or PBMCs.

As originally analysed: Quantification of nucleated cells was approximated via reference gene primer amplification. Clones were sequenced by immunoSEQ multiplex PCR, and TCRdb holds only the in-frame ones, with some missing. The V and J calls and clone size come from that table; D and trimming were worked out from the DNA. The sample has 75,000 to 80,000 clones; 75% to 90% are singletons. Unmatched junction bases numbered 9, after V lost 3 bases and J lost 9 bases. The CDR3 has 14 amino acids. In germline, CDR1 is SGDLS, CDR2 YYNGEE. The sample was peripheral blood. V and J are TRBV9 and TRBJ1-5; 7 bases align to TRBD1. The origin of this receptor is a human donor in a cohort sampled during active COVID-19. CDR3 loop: CASSAGQSVRPQHF. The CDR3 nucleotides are TGTGCCAGCAGCGCGGGACAGTCGGTTCGGCCCCAGCATTTT.